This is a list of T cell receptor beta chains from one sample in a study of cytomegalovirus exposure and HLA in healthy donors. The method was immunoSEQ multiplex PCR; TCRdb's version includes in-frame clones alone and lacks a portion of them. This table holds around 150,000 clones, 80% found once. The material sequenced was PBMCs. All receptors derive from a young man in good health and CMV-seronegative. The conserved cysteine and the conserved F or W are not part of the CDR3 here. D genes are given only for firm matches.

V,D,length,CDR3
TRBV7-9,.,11,ASSLGTATEAF
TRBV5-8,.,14,ASSPDRIALSYEQY
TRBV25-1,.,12,ASSEYAENEKLF
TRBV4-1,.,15,ASSQESFGRVGNEQF
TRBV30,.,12,AWELGGYTGELF
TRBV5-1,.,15,ASSPYLGRSTTDTQY
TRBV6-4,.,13,ASSDVAGQDSPLH
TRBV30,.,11,AWSPSKLNEQF
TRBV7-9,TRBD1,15,ASSLVSRGRGNQPQH
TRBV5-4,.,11,ASSDSTTDTQY
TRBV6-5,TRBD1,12,ASRRQGQNTEAF
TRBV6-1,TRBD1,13,ASSFLTGGITEAF
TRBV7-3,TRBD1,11,ASSSTTGTEQY
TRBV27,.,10,ASSLRTGELF
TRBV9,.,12,ASSWELRDNEQF
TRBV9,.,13,ASSPGAARSYGYT
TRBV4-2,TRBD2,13,ASSRTSGLEDEQY
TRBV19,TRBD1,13,ASRGTGHGGTEAF
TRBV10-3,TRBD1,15,AISESTGTGSTDTQY
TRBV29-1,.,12,SVGAQTVNYGYT
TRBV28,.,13,ASSLGRAGNEKLF
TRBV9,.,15,ASSVAGGGFPNSPLH
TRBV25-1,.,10,ASSASATEAF
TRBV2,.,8,ASSAYEAF
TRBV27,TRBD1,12,ASSEDRAGNTIY
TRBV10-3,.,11,AALGQNPYEQY
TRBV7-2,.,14,ASSLRRGRSYNEQF
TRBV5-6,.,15,ASSSRDWGVTMNEQF
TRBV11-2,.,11,ASSRGTQETQY
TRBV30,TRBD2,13,AWSVSGRHTGELF
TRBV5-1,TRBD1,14,ASSSIGTGSSYEQY
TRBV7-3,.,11,ASSYPPRGELF
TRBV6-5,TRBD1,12,ASSFGTGLDEQY
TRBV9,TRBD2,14,ASSPRGGRGSETQY
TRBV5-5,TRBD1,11,ASSRWTGEKLF
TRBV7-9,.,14,ASSLGTAGKREPQH
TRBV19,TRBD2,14,ASSTPSGRAADTQY
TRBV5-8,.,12,ASSLALEQSEQY
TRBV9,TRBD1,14,ASSVAERTGQETQY
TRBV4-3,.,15,ASSQDLAQRGGDTQY
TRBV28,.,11,ASSRRKPYGYT
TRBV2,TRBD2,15,ASLYGTSGTGIYEQY
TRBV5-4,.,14,ASSREGVARPDTQY
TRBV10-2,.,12,ASSESTINQPQH
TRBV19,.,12,ASSTLGADTEAF